The 24 T cell receptor beta chains below all came from one sample that was sequenced in a study of cytomegalovirus exposure and HLA in healthy donors. The PCR used 60 Vbeta and 13 Jbeta primers. Assay used: immunoSEQ multiplex PCR; TCRdb lists only in-frame clones, some missing. The table lists about 120,000 clones, roughly a tenth of them singletons. Sequenced: PBMCs. The receptors come from a woman aged 18 to 35 in good health and CMV-seropositive.

A few counts support this clone. The rearrangement uses TRBV27 and TRBJ1-1; D call uncertain. The germline gives CDR1 MNHEY, CDR2 SMNVEV (reference sequence). The CDR3 is 14 amino acids. V lost 3 bases and J 5 bases, leaving 13 bases between the germline ends. CDR3 sequence (DNA): TGTGCCAGCAGTTTTACAGACACGGGGACTGAAGCTTTCTTT. It yields the protein CASSFTDTGTEAFF.

This clone was detected a few times. This chain connects TRBV27 to TRBJ2-2, with D tentatively TRBD1 (5 bases). The length of the CDR3 is 15 residues. V shed 5 bases and J shed 4 bases, with 14 bases lying between them. The germline V gene encodes CDR1 MNHEY and CDR2 SMNVEV (reference sequence). CDR3 loop: CASSAFQGATGELFF. The DNA for the CDR3 is TGTGCCAGCAGTGCCTTCCAGGGTGCCACCGGGGAGCTGTTTTTT.

In this sample, this clone turned up a few times. The CDR3 DNA follows: TGTGCCAGCAGCCTCGGCAATCAGCCCCAGCATTTT. It yields the protein CASSLGNQPQHF. The rearrangement uses TRBV7-9 and TRBJ1-5; D is unclear. There are 12 residues in the CDR3. Germline CDR1 reads SEHNR; CDR2 reads FQNEAQ (reference sequence). The V end was cut by 5 bases, the J end by 2 bases, with 4 bases between.

The V gene is TRBV5-1, the J gene TRBJ1-1, with D possibly being TRBD1 (5 bases). Germline CDR1 is SGHRS and CDR2 is YFSETQ. There are 14 residues in the CDR3. Deletions cut 3 bases from V and 1 base from J, with 10 bases between. CDR3 sequence (DNA): TGCGCCAGCAGCTACCAGGGCGGGAACACTGAAGCTTTCTTT. Residues: CASSYQGGNTEAFF.

This clone was observed a few times. The chain has TRBV29-1 and TRBJ1-1; no clear D. Per the germline V gene, CDR1 is SQVTM and CDR2 is ANQGSEA. V was clipped by 7 bases and J by 6 bases, with 12 bases between them. The CDR3 is 11 amino acids. The DNA of the CDR3 is TGCAGCGCTGCGGGAAATCCTGAAGCTTTCTTT. Translated, it gives CSAAGNPEAFF.

The J gene is TRBJ2-1, the V gene TRBV7-9; D may be TRBD2 (6 bases). The CDR3 extends over 15 amino acids. Germline CDR1 SEHNR, CDR2 FQNEAQ (reference sequence). V was trimmed by 6 bases and J by 0 bases, leaving 12 bases between them. In nucleotides, the CDR3 is TGTGCCAGCAGTTTTAGCGGCAGCTCCTACAATGAGCAGTTCTTC. This sequence encodes CASSFSGSSYNEQFF.

This clone appeared a few times. The J gene is TRBJ1-2, the V gene TRBV28, with D maybe TRBD1 (6 bases). Per the germline V gene, CDR1 is MDHEN and CDR2 is SYDVKM. Trimming left V 5 bases short and J 8 bases short, with 18 bases between. The CDR3 spans 14 residues. The CDR3 spells CASSQQGNTMGYTF. In nucleotides, the CDR3 is TGTGCCAGCAGTCAACAGGGAAACACTATGGGCTACACCTTC.

This clone turned up a few times. The chain employs TRBV7-9 and TRBJ2-3; 11 nucleotides agree with TRBD2. Germline loops: CDR1 SEHNR, CDR2 FQNEAQ (reference sequence). The CDR3 totals 17 residues. V shed 5 bases, J shed 1 base, and the junction held 8 bases outside the gene matches. The CDR3 DNA is TGTGCCAGCAGCCATACCCCGGGACTAGCGGGCACAGATACGCAGTATTTT. This translates into CASSHTPGLAGTDTQYF.

V usage is TRBV7-6 and J usage is TRBJ2-1, with 8 bases fitting TRBD2. Germline V gene sequence: CDR1 SGHVS, CDR2 FNYEAQ. The V and J ends lost 4 bases and 12 bases, in that order; junction bases with no gene match: 11. CDR3 length: 14 residues. The CDR3 spells CASSSAGGLSVQFF. CDR3 bases: TGTGCCAGCAGCTCCGCGGGAGGCCTTAGTGTGCAGTTCTTC.

The chain has TRBV14 and TRBJ1-2; 7 bases align to TRBD1. The CDR3 runs 13 residues. Germline CDR1 is SGHDN and CDR2 is FVKESK. The trim removed 3 bases at V and 6 bases at J, leaving 4 bases unmatched. The CDR3, as DNA: TGTGCCAGCAGCCAGAGACAGGGCGATGGCTACACCTTC. Protein product: CASSQRQGDGYTF. Filled out from reference TRBV14 and TRBJ1-2, the complete variable domain reads EAGVTQFPSHSVIEKGQTVTLRCDPISGHDNLYWYRRVMGKEIKFLLHFVKESKQDESGMPNNRFLAERTGGTYSTLKVQPAELEDSGVYFCASSQRQGDGYTFGSGTRLTVV.

The chain uses TRBV4-1 and TRBJ2-1; D not certain. The germline CDR1 and CDR2 sequences are MGHRA and YSYEKL. The length of the CDR3 is 15 residues. Between the trimmed V and J ends, which lost 1 base and 8 bases, there was a span of 15 bases. The CDR3 sequence: CASSQVPTTVDEQFF. CDR3 bases: TGCGCCAGCAGCCAAGTCCCCACTACTGTGGATGAGCAGTTCTTC.

The V gene is TRBV30, the J gene TRBJ2-2; D remains ambiguous. Per the germline V gene, CDR1 is GTSNPN and CDR2 is SVGIG (reference sequence). Trimming took off 0 bases at V and 0 bases at J, with 2 bases between the two ends. The CDR3 extends over 13 amino acids. CDR3 sequence: CAWSVTNTGELFF. For the CDR3, the DNA is TGTGCCTGGAGTGTTACGAACACCGGGGAGCTGTTTTTT.

This clone was seen more than once but under ten times. The rearrangement uses TRBV30 and TRBJ2-1, with D perhaps matching TRBD2 (5 bases). Germline CDR1 and CDR2: GTSNPN and SVGIG (reference sequence). Trimming shortened V by 2 bases and J by 9 bases, and 14 bases separated the two germline ends. CDR3 length: 13 amino acids. The CDR3 DNA is TGTGCCTGGAGTCGTGACGGGCGGGTTGAGCAGTTCTTC. Its translation: CAWSRDGRVEQFF.

The sample holds a few counts of this clone. The chain has TRBV18 and TRBJ2-3; D is unclear. CDR3 size: 16 residues. V was pared by 0 bases and J by 6 bases, with 16 bases between. Per the germline V gene, CDR1 is KGHSH and CDR2 is LQKENI. The CDR3 protein is CASSPPLRLEADTQYF. The CDR3 bases are TGTGCCAGCTCACCACCGCTACGGCTTGAGGCGGATACGCAGTATTTT.

This clone was recorded at least ten times. This sequence joins TRBV9 and TRBJ1-2, with D uncertain. Between the trimmed V and J ends, which lost 4 bases and 3 bases, there was a span of 10 bases. The CDR3 is 13 residues long. Germline-derived CDR1 and CDR2 are SGDLS and YYNGEE. DNA of the CDR3: TGTGCCAGCAGCCCAGAAAACCACTATGGCTACACCTTC. Its protein product is CASSPENHYGYTF.

CDR3 DNA: TGTGCCAGCAGTCCTGCAGCGGGAGTCCGCACAGATACGCAGTATTTT. The encoded protein is CASSPAAGVRTDTQYF. This chain joins TRBV25-1 and TRBJ2-3; TRBD2 matches 8 bases. Germline CDR1 is MGHDK and CDR2 is SYGVNS. The CDR3 contains 16 residues. V lost 5 bases to trimming and J lost 1 base; unmatched junction nucleotides: 8.

This clone has just a few counts. The V and J genes are TRBV15 and TRBJ2-3; D is possibly TRBD2 (5 bases). V lost 2 bases, J lost 4 bases, and 13 bases lay in between. Germline V lookup: CDR1 LNHNV, CDR2 YYDKDF (reference sequence). There are 15 residues in the CDR3. The CDR3 here is CATSRFVTTADTQYF. CDR3 nucleotide sequence: TGTGCCACCAGCAGATTTGTGACTACCGCAGATACGCAGTATTTT.

This clone was picked up a small number of times. The chain has TRBV29-1 and TRBJ2-5, with 9 nucleotides matching TRBD2. The DNA end is a closer match to TRBJ2-7, so the J assignment may be wrong. The V gene's germline CDR1 is SQVTM and CDR2 ANQGSEA. The CDR3 runs 13 residues. This CDR3 reads CSVELAGFYEQYF. The CDR3 bases are TGCAGCGTTGAACTAGCGGGGTTCTACGAGCAGTACTTC.

The sample holds a few counts of this clone. This sequence joins TRBV30 and TRBJ1-2; 10 bases align to TRBD1. Germline CDR1 is GTSNPN and CDR2 is SVGIG (reference sequence). V shed 3 bases, J shed 2 bases, and the junction held 6 bases outside the gene matches. CDR3 length: 15 residues. The CDR3, as DNA: TGTGCCTGGAGCCTTATGGGACAGGGGAACTATGGCTACACCTTC. Amino acids: CAWSLMGQGNYGYTF.

The chain combines TRBV2 with TRBJ2-5, with D possibly TRBD2 on 6 matching bases. The length of the CDR3 is 16 residues. V lost 7 bases, J lost 5 bases, and 23 bases lay in between. The germline gives CDR1 SNHLY, CDR2 FYNNEI. As DNA, the CDR3 is TGTGCCAGCATCCCGGACGCGGGTAGCGGACGGGAGACCCAGTACTTC. This codes for CASIPDAGSGRETQYF.

The gene calls are TRBV30 and TRBJ1-1; D is unresolved. The germline gives CDR1 GTSNPN, CDR2 SVGIG (reference sequence). This CDR3 is built from 16 residues. Trimming took off 2 bases at V and 4 bases at J, with 20 bases between the two ends. The CDR3 DNA is TGTGCCTGGAGTCCCATAAATCAGTGGCGCGGCACTGAAGCTTTCTTT. It specifies CAWSPINQWRGTEAFF.

V gene TRBV15 combines with J gene TRBJ1-5, with TRBD1 as a possible D gene (6 bases). The CDR3 runs to 17 residues. The V gene's germline CDR1 is LNHNV and CDR2 YYDKDF (reference sequence). V was cut by 2 bases and J by 1 base, with 15 bases left in between. This CDR3 reads CATSRPRGGASNQPQHF. CDR3 bases: TGTGCCACCAGCAGACCCAGAGGGGGGGCAAGCAATCAGCCCCAGCATTTT.

This clone turned up a few times. V usage is TRBV4-2 and J usage is TRBJ2-4, with 7 bases aligning to TRBD2. The length of the CDR3 is 16 residues. Germline V lookup: CDR1 LGHNA, CDR2 YNFKEQ. The V and J ends lost 0 bases and 5 bases, in that order; junction bases with no gene match: 7. CDR3 bases: TGTGCCAGCAGCCAAGATTACGCGGGACTACAAAACATTCAGTACTTC. It specifies CASSQDYAGLQNIQYF.

The chain links TRBV4-1 to TRBJ2-2; TRBD1 might be the D (6 bases). CDR3 length equals 15 residues. Per the germline V gene, CDR1 is MGHRA and CDR2 is YSYEKL. The germline V and J ends were trimmed by 2 bases and 4 bases, with 11 bases remaining between them. The CDR3 here is CASSQLQGSTGELFF. CDR3 DNA sequence: TGCGCCAGCAGCCAACTCCAGGGGAGCACCGGGGAGCTGTTTTTT.